This T cell receptor (beta chain) was observed in a study of metastatic and nonmetastatic thyroid tumors. Overall study context: The comparison covered peripheral blood and tumor or nodule tissue in malignant and benign thyroid patients. Broader study findings: Within blood and tumor, benign nodules reportedly had significantly lower TCR beta diversity than malignant thyroid tumors did.

A remark on this clone: Its matching antigen is unknown.

None of the patients had undergone any treatment ahead of thyroid surgery. In the original workflow: Clinicopathological groups of papillary thyroid cancer showed CDR3 differences that were used to build a distant-metastasis classifier. TCRdb re-analyzed the PCR reads using MiXCR. The V and J calls shown here were made by TCRdb, not taken from the authors' results. The data show 5,400 or so clones, with over 30% seen just once and just over 35% held by the top ten. The clonotype originates from a female donor with papillary thyroid cancer or a benign thyroid nodule (not recorded which). Some clones in this sample may be carry-over from other donors' samples. What was sequenced was adjacent normal tissue.

DNA for the CDR3: TGTGCCAGCAGGGCTAGCGGGAGCTCCTACAATGAGCAGTTCTTC. Its protein product is CASRASGSSYNEQFF. This chain joins TRBV3-1 and TRBJ2-1, with 10 bases identical to TRBD2. Germline V gene sequence: CDR1 LGHDT, CDR2 YNNKEL (reference sequence). The V and J ends lost 6 bases and 0 bases, in that order; junction bases with no gene match: 2. This CDR3 comprises 15 residues.